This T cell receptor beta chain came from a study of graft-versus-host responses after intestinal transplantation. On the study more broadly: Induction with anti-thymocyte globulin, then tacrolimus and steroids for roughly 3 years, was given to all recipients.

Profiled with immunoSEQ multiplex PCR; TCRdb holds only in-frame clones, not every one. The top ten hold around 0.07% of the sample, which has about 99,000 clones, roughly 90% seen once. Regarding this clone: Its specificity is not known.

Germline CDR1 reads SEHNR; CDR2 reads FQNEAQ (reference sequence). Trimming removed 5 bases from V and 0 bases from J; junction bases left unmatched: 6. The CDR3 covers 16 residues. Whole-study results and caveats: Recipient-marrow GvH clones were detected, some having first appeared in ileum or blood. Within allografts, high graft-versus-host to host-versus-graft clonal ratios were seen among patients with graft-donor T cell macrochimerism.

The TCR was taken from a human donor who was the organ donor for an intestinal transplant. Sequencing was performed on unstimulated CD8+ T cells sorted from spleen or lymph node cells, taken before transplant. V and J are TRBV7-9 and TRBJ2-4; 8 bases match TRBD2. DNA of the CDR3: TGTGCCAGCAGCCGGATTGGGACTAGAGCCAAAAACATTCAGTACTTC. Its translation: CASSRIGTRAKNIQYF. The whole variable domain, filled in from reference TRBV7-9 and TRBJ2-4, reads DTGVSQNPRHKITKRGQNVTFRCDPISEHNRLYWYRQTLGQGPEFLTYFQNEAQLEKSRLLSDRFSAERPKGSFSTLEIQRTEQGDSAMYLCASSRIGTRAKNIQYFGAGTRLSVL.